This entry lists 14 T cell receptor beta chains sequenced from one sample in a study of blood T cell repertoires in COVID-19. Method: immunoSEQ multiplex PCR; TCRdb's copy keeps in-frame clones and lacks some. Of hundreds of thousands of clones listed, almost 85% were seen once; the top ten hold over 7.5%. Sample: PBMCs or T cells enriched from blood (not recorded which). All receptors derive from a woman between 50 and 59 years old with acute COVID-19.

The sample holds a few counts of this clone. This chain links TRBV5-1 with TRBJ2-5, with TRBD2 identical over 14 bases. Germline CDR1 and CDR2: SGHRS and YFSETQ. Trimming removed 3 bases from V and 5 bases from J; junction bases left unmatched: 3. The CDR3 extends over 15 amino acids. The CDR3 region has the DNA TGCGCCAGCAGCTCCTGGACTAGCGGGGGGGAGACCCAGTACTTC. This gives the protein CASSSWTSGGETQYF.

V and J are TRBV19 and TRBJ1-2; no reliable D call. CDR1 is LNHDA and CDR2 is SQIVND in the germline V gene (reference sequence). The germline V and J ends were trimmed by 10 bases and 0 bases, with 18 bases remaining between them. The CDR3 consists of 15 residues. CDR3 sequence reads: CATSGIEHPNYGYTF. The DNA for the CDR3 is TGTGCCACGAGCGGCATAGAGCACCCTAACTATGGCTACACCTTC.

The rearrangement uses TRBV19 and TRBJ1-1; D unresolved. This CDR3 comprises 15 residues. V lost 1 base to trimming and J lost 0 bases, with 9 bases between them. CDR1 is LNHDA, CDR2 SQIVND, per germline (reference sequence). The chain's CDR3 is CASSIVRFMNTEAFF. CDR3 sequence (DNA): TGTGCCAGTAGTATAGTTCGGTTCATGAACACTGAAGCTTTCTTT.

This rearrangement joins TRBV30 to TRBJ1-1, with D maybe TRBD1 (6 bases). V was pared by 3 bases and J by 1 base, with 12 bases between. The germline V gene encodes CDR1 GTSNPN and CDR2 SVGIG (reference sequence). The CDR3 extends over 14 amino acids. This CDR3 reads CAWRARGGNTEAFF. CDR3 in DNA: TGTGCCTGGAGGGCCCGAGGGGGGAACACTGAAGCTTTCTTT.

The V gene is TRBV6-5, the J gene TRBJ2-3; 8 nucleotides line up with TRBD1. This CDR3 is 15 amino acids long. Germline CDR1 and CDR2: MNHEY and SVGAGI. Unmatched junction bases numbered 9, after V lost 6 bases and J lost 4 bases. CDR3 protein: CASSRSGGSADTQYF. The CDR3 DNA sequence: TGTGCCAGCAGCCGATCAGGGGGCAGCGCAGATACGCAGTATTTT.

The gene calls are TRBV15 and TRBJ2-1, with 9 bases fitting TRBD1. V lost 2 bases to trimming and J lost 6 bases; unmatched junction nucleotides: 8. Germline CDR1 LNHNV, CDR2 YYDKDF (reference sequence). This CDR3 region has 16 residues. CDR3 sequence (DNA): TGTGCCACCAGCAGACCTCCGGGACAGGGAAGCAATGAGCAGTTCTTC. Translated, it gives CATSRPPGQGSNEQFF.

At least ten counts were recorded for this clone. The gene calls are TRBV7-8 and TRBJ1-2; D call uncertain. This CDR3 is built from 14 residues. The V gene lost 5 bases and the J gene lost 4 bases, with 14 bases spanning the gap. CDR1 is SGHVS, CDR2 FQNEAQ, per germline. The CDR3, as DNA: TGTGCCAGCAGCGTAATGGCTGATACCTATGGCTACACCTTC. Translated: CASSVMADTYGYTF.

V gene TRBV4-1 combines with J gene TRBJ2-1, with 7 bases fitting TRBD2. The CDR3 runs to 16 residues. The J segment lost 3 bases and the V segment lost 5 bases, leaving 10 bases of the junction unmatched. The germline V gene encodes CDR1 MGHRA and CDR2 YSYEKL. CDR3 sequence (DNA): TGCGCCAGCAGCTCCTTCAGCGGGGTTGTCTACAATGAGCAGTTCTTC. It yields the protein CASSSFSGVVYNEQFF.

The chain combines TRBV27 with TRBJ1-2; 10 nucleotides agree with TRBD1. Unmatched junction bases numbered 12, after V lost 4 bases and J lost 4 bases. Germline loops: CDR1 MNHEY, CDR2 SMNVEV (reference sequence). The CDR3 has 17 residues. For the CDR3, the DNA is TGTGCCAGCAGTTATTCGACAGGGGGCTACCCATCCTATGGCTACACCTTC. Its translation is CASSYSTGGYPSYGYTF.

This clone was seen just once. J is TRBJ1-1 and V is TRBV6-5, with TRBD1 identical over 8 bases. The length of the CDR3 is 15 residues. The V segment lost 6 bases and the J segment 4 bases; nucleotides outside the gene matches: 10. Germline assignment: CDR1 MNHEY and CDR2 SVGAGI. The CDR3 here is CASRSLDRVGTEAFF. As DNA, the CDR3 is TGTGCCAGCAGGTCCCTGGACAGGGTGGGCACTGAAGCTTTCTTT.

The V call is TRBV6-2 or TRBV6-3, the J call TRBJ1-2, with a tentative D call TRBD1 (6 bases). The CDR3 consists of 14 residues. The ends were cut back, 3 bases at V and 5 bases at J, with 13 bases in the middle. Germline V gene data show CDR1 as MNHEY and CDR2 as SVGEGT. CDR3 loop: CASSYGQLLYGYTF. For the CDR3, the DNA is TGTGCCAGCAGTTATGGACAGCTACTGTATGGCTACACCTTC.

The chain couples TRBV9 to TRBJ2-7, with D possibly TRBD2 on 5 matching bases. CDR1 is SGDLS and CDR2 is YYNGEE in the germline V gene. V dropped 1 base and J dropped 4 bases, with 21 bases sitting between them. The CDR3 runs to 17 residues. The CDR3 nucleotides are TGTGCCAGCAGCGTATCAGTGGGTCTCCCGGGATCTTACGAGCAGTACTTC. Translated, it gives CASSVSVGLPGSYEQYF.

This clone showed up just once. The rearrangement links TRBV2 to TRBJ1-4; no reliable D call. The V end lost 6 bases, the J end lost 0 bases, and 11 bases lay between the germline ends. Germline loops: CDR1 SNHLY, CDR2 FYNNEI. There are 15 residues in the CDR3. The CDR3 nucleotides read TGTGCCAGCAGCCCACTATACGCAACTAATGAAAAACTGTTTTTT. Translating it yields CASSPLYATNEKLFF.

The chain is built from TRBV7-2 and TRBJ1-1; TRBD1 agrees at 8 bases. The ends lost 1 base at V and 5 bases at J; junction bases unmatched: 6. The CDR3 consists of 15 residues. The germline gives CDR1 SGHTA, CDR2 FQGNSA. The CDR3 DNA reads TGTGCCAGCAGCTTAGAGGGACAGGCACTTACTGAAGCTTTCTTT. Residues: CASSLEGQALTEAFF.